The sequence of this TCR beta chain was determined in a study of blood T cells in healthy people across ages. PCR was performed a second time for about 7 to 12 cycles using a sample-barcoded 5' primer and a J-beta primer mix. A template-switch adaptor with 12 random nucleotides tagged each cDNA molecule. Each CDR3 protein gets one entry after TCRdb re-called the 5' RACE reads with MiXCR. The table lists 550,000 to 700,000 distinct CDR3 sequences, about 25% of them singletons. The table lists this clonotype with a few counts. The V and J ends lost 1 base and 4 bases respectively, with 14 bases between them. The CDR3 length is 15 residues. The germline V gene encodes CDR1 SGHRS and CDR2 YFSETQ.

The receptor's source is a woman in her seventies in good health. This sequence joins TRBV5-1 and TRBJ1-2; D unresolved. Sequencing was done on a sample of blood. In DNA, the CDR3 is TGCGCCAGCAGCTTGCTCGGGCGGGTAGCCTATGGCTACACCTTC. Amino acids: CASSLLGRVAYGYTF.